The rows below give T cell receptor beta chains drawn from one sample of a study of PD-1 blockade in classical Hodgkin lymphoma. TCRdb's copy holds only in-frame clones and misses some; the assay was immunoSEQ multiplex PCR. This sample has some 32,000 clones; approximately 85% occur once, and the top ten carry around a third. This specimen consisted of peripheral blood mononuclear cells (PBMCs), obtained at baseline. The receptors come from a human donor with classical Hodgkin lymphoma. CDR3s leave out the opening cysteine and the closing phenylalanine or tryptophan. D genes are given only for firm matches.

-,TRBV7-2,TRBJ2-6,ASSLGASSGANVLT
-,TRBV11-3,TRBJ2-5,ASSLSSSLGQETQY
TRBD1,TRBV7-2,TRBJ1-2,ASSLASVTGGPGYT
-,TRBV9,TRBJ2-7,ASSVGAGSYEQY
-,TRBV27,TRBJ2-1,ASSSSVGTSYNEQF
-,TRBV5-1,TRBJ2-2,ASRYSTVNTGELF
TRBD1,TRBV29-1,TRBJ1-1,SVDRASF
TRBD2,TRBV19,TRBJ2-7,ASTKTRGGIYEQY
-,TRBV11-1,TRBJ1-2,ASSQRTVYGYT
-,TRBV6-5,TRBJ1-5,ASSYSRAENQPQH
TRBD1,TRBV19,TRBJ1-3,ATGLQGSFGNTIY
-,TRBV7-2,TRBJ1-2,ASSLLDVGYT
-,TRBV10-1,TRBJ2-7,ANISKRASYEQY
-,TRBV7-2,TRBJ1-2,ASSLDLNYGYT
-,TRBV14,TRBJ2-1,ASSQVRSSPTQF
-,TRBV5-1,TRBJ2-7,ASSLGSSNLGYEQY
-,TRBV5-1,TRBJ1-3,ASSAQGSGNTIY
-,TRBV7-9,TRBJ1-2,ASSLVQVYGYT
-,TRBV19,TRBJ2-7,ASSIEFGQGSYEQY
TRBD2,TRBV11-3,TRBJ2-1,ASSSRWTSGVENEQF
-,TRBV19,TRBJ2-2,ASSRDTSNTGELF
-,TRBV27,TRBJ2-7,ASRSPYEQY
-,TRBV14,TRBJ1-6,ASSQTGSRGSPLH
-,TRBV10-3,TRBJ2-7,AISTTVGEQY
-,TRBV9,TRBJ1-3,ASSVDGNSGNTIY
TRBD1,TRBV30,TRBJ1-6,AWSYGTGNPPLH
TRBD2,TRBV7-9,TRBJ2-5,ASSTRRRAGEGGETQY
-,TRBV2,TRBJ1-5,ASSERGNGQPQH
-,TRBV6-5,TRBJ1-6,ASSLSYNSPLH
-,TRBV2,TRBJ1-2,ASSEQGDYGYT
-,TRBV29-1,TRBJ2-3,SVEPQGARGDTQY
-,TRBV5-1,TRBJ2-3,ASSFSGSASGTDTQY
-,TRBV21-1,TRBJ1-6,ASQTRTGPSYNSPLH
TRBD1,TRBV4-2,TRBJ1-2,ASSQASGGQLYGYT
-,TRBV7-6,TRBJ1-2,ASSSNTDYGYT
TRBD2,TRBV29-1,TRBJ2-7,SVGSTSGGSREQY
-,TRBV29-1,TRBJ2-7,SAGRGLDYEQY
-,TRBV6-5,TRBJ1-1,ASSYRRGGTEAF
-,TRBV5-6,TRBJ2-7,ASRPSVNSYEQY
-,TRBV2,TRBJ2-1,ASSEFRANYNEQF
-,TRBV5-1,TRBJ2-7,ASSLSLAGVGEQY
-,TRBV14,TRBJ1-2,ASSQVPRGGDYGYT
TRBD1,TRBV6-1,TRBJ2-7,ASSEPGGSVYEQY
TRBD2,TRBV5-1,TRBJ2-1,ASSEGLAGINEQF
-,TRBV4-2,TRBJ2-3,ASSPYEGRRADTQY
-,TRBV7-2,TRBJ1-2,ASSVGIGTIYGYT
TRBD1,TRBV28,TRBJ1-1,ASTLDRGRTEAF
TRBD1,TRBV4-2,TRBJ1-1,ASSFWTGGNTEAF
TRBD1,TRBV2,TRBJ2-7,ASTLDRGGYEQY
TRBD1,TRBV5-1,TRBJ2-5,ASSLGQGGTQY
-,TRBV7-9,TRBJ2-1,ASSINNEQF
-,TRBV6-6,TRBJ1-4,ATRPVIGEKLF
TRBD1,TRBV7-3,TRBJ1-2,ASSSQGQGAGGYT
-,TRBV18,TRBJ1-5,ASSPGTSNQPQH
TRBD2,TRBV6-5,TRBJ2-3,ASGRGRQATDTQY
-,TRBV5-1,TRBJ1-3,ASSGGVTGNTIY
-,TRBV28,TRBJ1-1,ASSFEGAGTEAF
-,TRBV6-5,TRBJ1-2,ASSYRGRGGYT
-,TRBV7-9,TRBJ2-7,ASSLELRPYEQY